This entry is about one T cell receptor (beta chain). No cognate antigen has been identified for it. No much larger clone is present one base from it, and per-base qualities are unavailable. V sheds 3 bases and J sheds 0 bases, leaving 17 bases between their ends. The CDR3 numbers 17 residues from cysteine through phenylalanine. Only CDR3 DNA is held: 51 bases, read in frame from base 1. As encoded in the germline V gene, CDR1 is KGHSH while CDR2 is LQKENI. The sample originates from a study of T cell changes during pregnancy in multiple sclerosis (dated by TCRdb to the late 2010s). For the study in its entirety: In women with multiple sclerosis, the researchers looked at how the T cell repertoire shifted as pregnancy progressed.

Libraries were built with the immunoSEQ multiplex PCR assay. Not all clones reach the TCRdb copy of this immuneACCESS table, which keeps in-frame sequences only. Checked studies attribute under half of the gap to unresolved V genes and leave the rest unexplained. Recorded for this sample are about 67,000 clones; just over 90% of them occurred a single time. The ten largest clones add up to 1.4% of the sample. The rearrangement combines TRBV18 with TRBJ1-1; tentative D gene TRBD1, with 6 bases matching. This clonotype was sampled from a female donor with multiple sclerosis, enrolled in a pregnancy study. The material was peripheral blood, obtained in the second trimester of pregnancy. Here the CDR3 is given as CASSPKGSDSMNTEAFF. DNA sequence: TGTGCCAGCTCACCTAAAGGATCGGACAGTATGAACACTGAAGCTTTCTTT.